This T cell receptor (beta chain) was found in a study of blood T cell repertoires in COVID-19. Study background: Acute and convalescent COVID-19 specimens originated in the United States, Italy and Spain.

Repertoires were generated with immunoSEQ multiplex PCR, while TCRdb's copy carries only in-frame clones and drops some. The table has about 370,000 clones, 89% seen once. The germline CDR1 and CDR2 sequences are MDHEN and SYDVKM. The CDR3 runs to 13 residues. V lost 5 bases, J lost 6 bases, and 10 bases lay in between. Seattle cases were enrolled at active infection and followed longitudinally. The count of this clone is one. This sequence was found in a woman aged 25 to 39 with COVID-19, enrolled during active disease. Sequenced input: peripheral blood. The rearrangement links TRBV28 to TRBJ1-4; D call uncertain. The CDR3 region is CASSVASHEKLFF. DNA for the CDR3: TGTGCCAGCAGTGTGGCTTCACATGAAAAACTGTTTTTT.